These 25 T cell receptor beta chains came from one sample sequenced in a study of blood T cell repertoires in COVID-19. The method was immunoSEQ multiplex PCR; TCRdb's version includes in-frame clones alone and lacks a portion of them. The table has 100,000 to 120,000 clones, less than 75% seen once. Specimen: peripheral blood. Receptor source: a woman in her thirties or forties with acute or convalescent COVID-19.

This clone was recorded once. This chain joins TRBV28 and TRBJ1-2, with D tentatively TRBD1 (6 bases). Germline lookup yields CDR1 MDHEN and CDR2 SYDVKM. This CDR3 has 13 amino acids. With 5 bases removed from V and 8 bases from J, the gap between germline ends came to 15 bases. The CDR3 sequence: CASSETGPRGYTF. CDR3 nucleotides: TGTGCCAGCAGTGAGACAGGCCCCAGAGGCTACACCTTC.

CDR3 residues: CASSLFAGDYEQYF. The CDR3 nucleotides read TGCGCCAGCAGCTTGTTTGCGGGGGATTACGAGCAGTACTTC. The chain is built from TRBV5-1 and TRBJ2-7; TRBD2 matches 7 bases. The CDR3 runs 14 residues. The germline V gene encodes CDR1 SGHRS and CDR2 YFSETQ. Losses at the gene ends were 1 base for V and 4 bases for J; bases not matched to a gene: 5.

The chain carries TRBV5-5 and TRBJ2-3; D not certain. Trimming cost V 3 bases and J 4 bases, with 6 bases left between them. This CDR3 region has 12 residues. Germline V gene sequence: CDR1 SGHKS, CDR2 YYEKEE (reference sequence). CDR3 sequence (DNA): TGTGCCAGCAGCTATACTTCAGATACGCAGTATTTT. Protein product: CASSYTSDTQYF.

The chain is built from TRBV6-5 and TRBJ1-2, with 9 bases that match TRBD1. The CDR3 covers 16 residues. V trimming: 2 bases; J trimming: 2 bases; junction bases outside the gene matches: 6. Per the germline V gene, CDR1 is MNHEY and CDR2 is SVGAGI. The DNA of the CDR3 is TGTGCCAGCAGTTACACAGCCGGGACAGGGAACTATGGCTACACCTTC. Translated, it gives CASSYTAGTGNYGYTF.

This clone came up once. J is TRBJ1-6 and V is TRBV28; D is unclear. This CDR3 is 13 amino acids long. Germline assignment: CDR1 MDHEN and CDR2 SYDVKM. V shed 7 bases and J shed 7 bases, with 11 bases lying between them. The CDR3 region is CASKEGINSPLHF. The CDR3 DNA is TGTGCCAGCAAGGAGGGAATAAATTCACCCCTCCACTTT.

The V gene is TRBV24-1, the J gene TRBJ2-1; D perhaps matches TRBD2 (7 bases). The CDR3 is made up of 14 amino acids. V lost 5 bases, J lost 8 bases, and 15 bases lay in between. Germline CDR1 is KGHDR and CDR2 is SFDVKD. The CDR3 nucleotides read TGTGCCACCAGTGTGAGGGGGGGCCCCCATGAGCAGTTCTTC. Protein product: CATSVRGGPHEQFF.

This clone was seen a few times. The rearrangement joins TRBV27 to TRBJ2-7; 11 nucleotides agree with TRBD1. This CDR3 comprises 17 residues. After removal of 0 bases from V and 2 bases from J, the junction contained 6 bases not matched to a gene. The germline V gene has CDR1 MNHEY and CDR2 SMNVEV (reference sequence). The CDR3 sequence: CASSLSWTGGRTYEQYF. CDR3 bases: TGTGCCAGCAGTTTATCCTGGACAGGGGGCAGGACCTACGAGCAGTACTTC.

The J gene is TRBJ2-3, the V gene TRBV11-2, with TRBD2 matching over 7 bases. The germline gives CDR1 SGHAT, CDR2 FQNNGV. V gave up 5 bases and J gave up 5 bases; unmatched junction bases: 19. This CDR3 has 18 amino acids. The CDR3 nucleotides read TGTGCCAGCAGCCCGCAGACTAGCCCCCCTACAGGTGGAGATACGCAGTATTTT. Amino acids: CASSPQTSPPTGGDTQYF.

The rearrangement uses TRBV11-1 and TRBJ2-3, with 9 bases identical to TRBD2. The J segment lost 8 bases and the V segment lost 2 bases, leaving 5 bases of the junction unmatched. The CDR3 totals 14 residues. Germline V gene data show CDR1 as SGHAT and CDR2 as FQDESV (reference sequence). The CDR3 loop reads CASSLWTSEGTQYF. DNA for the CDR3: TGTGCCAGCAGCTTATGGACTAGCGAGGGTACGCAGTATTTT.

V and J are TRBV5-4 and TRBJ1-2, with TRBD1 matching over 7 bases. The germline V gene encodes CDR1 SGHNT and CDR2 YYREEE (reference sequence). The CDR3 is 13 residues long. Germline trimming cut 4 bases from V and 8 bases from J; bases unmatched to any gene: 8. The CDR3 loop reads CASSITGAWGYTF. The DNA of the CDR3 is TGTGCCAGCAGCATAACAGGGGCATGGGGCTACACCTTC.

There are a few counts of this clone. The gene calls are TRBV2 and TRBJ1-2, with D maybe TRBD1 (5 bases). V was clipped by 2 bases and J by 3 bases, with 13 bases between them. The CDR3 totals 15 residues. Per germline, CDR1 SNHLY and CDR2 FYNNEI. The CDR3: CASSELNGGDYGYTF. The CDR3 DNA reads TGTGCCAGCAGTGAACTTAACGGGGGGGACTATGGCTACACCTTC.

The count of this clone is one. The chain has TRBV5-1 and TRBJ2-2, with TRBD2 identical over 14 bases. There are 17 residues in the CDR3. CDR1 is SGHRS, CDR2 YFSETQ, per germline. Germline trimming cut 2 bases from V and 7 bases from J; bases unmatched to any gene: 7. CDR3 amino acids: CASSFGTSGGYIGELFF. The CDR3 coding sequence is TGCGCCAGCAGCTTTGGGACTAGCGGGGGTTATATCGGGGAGCTGTTTTTT. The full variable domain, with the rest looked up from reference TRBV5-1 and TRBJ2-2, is KAGVTQTPRYLIKTRGQQVTLSCSPISGHRSVSWYQQTPGQGLQFLFEYFSETQRNKGNFPGRFSGRQFSNSRSEMNVSTLELGDSALYLCASSFGTSGGYIGELFFGEGSRLTVL.

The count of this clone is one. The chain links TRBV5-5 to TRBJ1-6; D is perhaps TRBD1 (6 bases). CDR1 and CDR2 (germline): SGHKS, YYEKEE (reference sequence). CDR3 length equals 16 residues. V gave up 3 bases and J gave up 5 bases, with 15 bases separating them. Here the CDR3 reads CASSSTQTGDNSPLHF. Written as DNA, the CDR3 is TGTGCCAGCAGCTCCACGCAGACAGGTGATAATTCACCCCTCCACTTT.

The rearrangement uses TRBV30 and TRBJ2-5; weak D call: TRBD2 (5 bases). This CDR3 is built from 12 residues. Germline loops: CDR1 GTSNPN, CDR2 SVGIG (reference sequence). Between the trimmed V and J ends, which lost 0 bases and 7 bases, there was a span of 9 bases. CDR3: CAWSVQSGTQYF. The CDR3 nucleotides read TGTGCCTGGAGTGTACAGAGCGGGACCCAGTACTTC. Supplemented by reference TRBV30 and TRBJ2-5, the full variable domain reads SQTIHQWPATLVQPVGSPLSLECTVEGTSNPNLYWYRQAAGRGLQLLFYSVGIGQISSEVPQNLSASRPQDRQFILSSKKLLLSDSGFYLCAWSVQSGTQYFGPGTRLLVL.

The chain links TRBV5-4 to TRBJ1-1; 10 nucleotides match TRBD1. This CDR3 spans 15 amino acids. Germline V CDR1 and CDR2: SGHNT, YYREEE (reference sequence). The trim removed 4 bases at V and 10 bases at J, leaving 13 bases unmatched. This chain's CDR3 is CASSPQTGGSGGAFF. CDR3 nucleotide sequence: TGTGCCAGCAGCCCACAGACAGGGGGCTCTGGGGGAGCTTTCTTT. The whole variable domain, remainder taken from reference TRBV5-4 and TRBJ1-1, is ETGVTQSPTHLIKTRGQQVTLRCSSQSGHNTVSWYQQALGQGPQFIFQYYREEENGRGNFPPRFSGLQFPNYSSELNVNALELDDSALYLCASSPQTGGSGGAFFGQGTRLTVV.

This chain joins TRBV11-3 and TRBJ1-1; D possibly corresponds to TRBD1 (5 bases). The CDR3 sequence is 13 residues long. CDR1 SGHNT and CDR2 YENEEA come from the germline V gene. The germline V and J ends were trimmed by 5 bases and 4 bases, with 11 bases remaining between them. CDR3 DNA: TGTGCCAGCAGCCCCTACGGGGGCACTGAAGCTTTCTTT. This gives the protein CASSPYGGTEAFF.

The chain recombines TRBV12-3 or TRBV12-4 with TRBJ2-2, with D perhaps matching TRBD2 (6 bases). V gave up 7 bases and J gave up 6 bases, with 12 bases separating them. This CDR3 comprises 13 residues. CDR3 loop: CASNQGGSGELFF. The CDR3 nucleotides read TGTGCCAGCAATCAGGGAGGTTCCGGGGAGCTGTTTTTT.

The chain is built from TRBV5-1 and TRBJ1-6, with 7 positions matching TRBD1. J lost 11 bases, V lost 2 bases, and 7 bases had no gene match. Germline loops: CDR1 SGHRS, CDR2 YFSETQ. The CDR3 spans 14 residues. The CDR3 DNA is TGCGCCAGCAGCTTAACAGGGGCTATGACACCCCTCCACTTT. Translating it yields CASSLTGAMTPLHF.

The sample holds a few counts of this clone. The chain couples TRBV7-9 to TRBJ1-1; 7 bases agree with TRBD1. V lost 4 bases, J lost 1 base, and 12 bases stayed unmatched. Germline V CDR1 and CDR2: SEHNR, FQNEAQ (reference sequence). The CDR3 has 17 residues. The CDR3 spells CASSSRPGQVRNTEAFF. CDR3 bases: TGTGCCAGCAGCTCAAGACCAGGACAGGTGCGGAACACTGAAGCTTTCTTT.

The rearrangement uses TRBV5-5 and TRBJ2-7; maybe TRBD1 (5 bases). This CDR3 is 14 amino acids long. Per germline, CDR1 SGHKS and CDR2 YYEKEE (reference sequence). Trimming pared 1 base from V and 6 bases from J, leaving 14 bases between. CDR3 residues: CASSLLTALSEQYF. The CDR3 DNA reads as TGTGCCAGCAGCTTGTTGACAGCGTTATCCGAGCAGTACTTC. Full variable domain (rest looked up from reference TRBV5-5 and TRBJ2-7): DAGVTQSPTHLIKTRGQQVTLRCSPISGHKSVSWYQQVLGQGPQFIFQYYEKEERGRGNFPDRFSARQFPNYSSELNVNALLLGDSALYLCASSLLTALSEQYFGPGTRLTVT.

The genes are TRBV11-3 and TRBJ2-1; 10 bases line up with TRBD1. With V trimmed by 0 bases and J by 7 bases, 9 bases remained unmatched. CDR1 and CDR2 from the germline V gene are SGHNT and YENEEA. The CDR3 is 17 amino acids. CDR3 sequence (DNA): TGTGCCAGCAGCTTAGAACTGGGGACAGGGGTTTCTAATGAGCAGTTCTTC. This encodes CASSLELGTGVSNEQFF. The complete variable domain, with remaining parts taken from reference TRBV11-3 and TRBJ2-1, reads EAGVVQSPRYKIIEKKQPVAFWCNPISGHNTLYWYLQNLGQGPELLIRYENEEAVDDSQLPKDRFSAERLKGVDSTLKIQPAELGDSAVYLCASSLELGTGVSNEQFFGPGTRLTVL.

CDR3 loop: CASSFSPGDTQYF. Here the CDR3 DNA reads TGTGCCAGCAGTTTTAGCCCGGGAGATACGCAGTATTTT. The genes are TRBV6-5 and TRBJ2-3, with D hard to call. V was cut by 4 bases and J by 5 bases, with 10 bases left in between. The CDR3 is 13 amino acids. Germline loops: CDR1 MNHEY, CDR2 SVGAGI.

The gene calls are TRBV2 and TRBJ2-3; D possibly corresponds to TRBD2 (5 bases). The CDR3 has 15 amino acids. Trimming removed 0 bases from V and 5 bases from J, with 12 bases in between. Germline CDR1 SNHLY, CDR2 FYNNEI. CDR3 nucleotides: TGTGCCAGCAGTGAAGCGCGGGTGATGGTAGATACGCAGTATTTT. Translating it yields CASSEARVMVDTQYF.

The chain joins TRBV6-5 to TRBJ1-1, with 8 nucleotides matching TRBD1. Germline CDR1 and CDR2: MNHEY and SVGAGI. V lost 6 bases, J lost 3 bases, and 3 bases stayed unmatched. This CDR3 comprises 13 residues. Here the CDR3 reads CASRLQGDTEAFF. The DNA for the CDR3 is TGTGCCAGCAGATTACAGGGGGACACTGAAGCTTTCTTT.

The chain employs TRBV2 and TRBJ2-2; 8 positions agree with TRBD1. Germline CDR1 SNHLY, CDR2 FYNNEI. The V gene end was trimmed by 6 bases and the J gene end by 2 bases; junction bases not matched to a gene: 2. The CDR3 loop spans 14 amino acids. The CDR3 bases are TGTGCCAGCAGGGGACAGGATAACACCGGGGAGCTGTTTTTT. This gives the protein CASRGQDNTGELFF.